What follows are 25 T cell receptor beta chains derived from one specimen sequenced in a study of regulatory T cells in long-lasting Graves disease. To make TCR beta libraries, researchers used iRepertoire HTBI primers and Arm-PCR of CDR3 regions. TCRdb re-called the multiplex PCR reads with MiXCR, one entry per CDR3 protein. The sample holds around 510,000 distinct CDR3 sequences, around 21% seen once. Time point reported: persistent/refractory GD, antithyroid drugs over 5 years with positive TRAb. The TCR library was made from RNA extracted from PBMCs. The sample consisted of peripheral blood mononuclear cells (PBMCs), taken when the disease was refractory, from a patient treated with antithyroid drugs. These TCRs come from a female donor with Graves disease.

This clonotype occurred a few times. The chain couples TRBV19 to TRBJ2-3; weak D call: TRBD2 (5 bases). Looked up from germline, CDR1 is LNHDA and CDR2 is SQIVND (reference sequence). The CDR3 has 14 amino acids. Trimming cost V 6 bases and J 3 bases, with 13 bases left between them. The CDR3, as DNA: TGTGCCAGTAGATCCGGGATCCGAACAGATACGCAGTATTTT. Its protein product is CASRSGIRTDTQYF. Variable domain in full (rest from reference TRBV19 and TRBJ2-3): DGGITQSPKYLFRKEGQNVTLSCEQNLNHDAMYWYRQDPGQGLRLIYYSQIVNDFQKGDIAEGYSVSREKKESFPLTVTSAQKNPTAFYLCASRSGIRTDTQYFGPGTRLTVL.

This clonotype was observed many times. V gene TRBV5-1 combines with J gene TRBJ2-7; no definite D call. CDR1 is SGHRS and CDR2 is YFSETQ in the germline V gene. This CDR3 is 13 amino acids long. V was pared by 4 bases and J by 4 bases, with 12 bases between. CDR3 sequence reads: CASSPDTFYEQYF. CDR3 in DNA: TGCGCCAGCAGCCCAGACACGTTTTACGAGCAGTACTTC.

This clonotype was observed a few times. The CDR3 spells CAISETTLTGGPREQYF. For the CDR3, the DNA is TGTGCCATCAGTGAGACCACCCTTACAGGGGGGCCGCGGGAGCAGTACTTC. V and J are TRBV10-3 and TRBJ2-7; TRBD1 matches 8 bases. Germline V CDR1 and CDR2: ENHRY, SYGVKD. The CDR3 runs to 17 residues. V was pared by 2 bases and J by 7 bases, with 16 bases of the junction left unmatched.

This clonotype was recorded at least ten times. The rearrangement joins TRBV27 to TRBJ1-5, with D uncertain. CDR3 length equals 17 residues. The V end was cut by 2 bases, the J end by 0 bases, with 14 bases between. In germline, CDR1 is MNHEY, CDR2 SMNVEV (reference sequence). In nucleotides, the CDR3 is TGTGCCAGCAGTTTAGGACGGAATTTTAATAGCAATCAGCCCCAGCATTTT. Encoded protein: CASSLGRNFNSNQPQHF.

This clonotype was recorded many times. The chain carries TRBV28 and TRBJ1-1; D not resolved. The CDR3 totals 14 residues. The V gene lost 5 bases and the J gene lost 4 bases, with 14 bases spanning the gap. From germline, CDR1 is MDHEN and CDR2 SYDVKM. In DNA, the CDR3 is TGTGCCAGCAGTCCCTTATCGGGGTTCACTGAAGCTTTCTTT. It encodes CASSPLSGFTEAFF.

This chain uses TRBV5-1 with TRBJ2-2; D not resolved. This CDR3 is 16 amino acids long. Trimming stripped 1 base from V and 4 bases from J, with 14 bases between. Per the germline V gene, CDR1 is SGHRS and CDR2 is YFSETQ. The CDR3 nucleotides read TGCGCCAGCAGCTTGACTTCTTCAGTCGGCACCGGGGAGCTGTTTTTT. Translating it yields CASSLTSSVGTGELFF.

This clonotype has only a few counts. The chain employs TRBV4-1 and TRBJ2-7; TRBD2 agrees at 9 bases. Per the germline V gene, CDR1 is MGHRA and CDR2 is YSYEKL. Losses at the gene ends were 4 bases for V and 0 bases for J; bases not matched to a gene: 13. The CDR3 extends over 18 amino acids. The CDR3 here is CASSPGGSGGYRSYEQYF. The CDR3 nucleotides read TGCGCCAGCAGCCCCGGTGGTAGCGGGGGATACCGCTCCTACGAGCAGTACTTC.

As for this clonotype: This may stem from a read error, because a much larger clone lies one nucleotide away. The rearrangement uses TRBV2 and TRBJ2-7; D is ambiguous. The CDR3 totals 11 residues. V lost 7 bases to trimming and J lost 6 bases, with 10 bases between them. Germline values: CDR1 SNHLY, CDR2 FYNNEI. The CDR3 is CASIYTGEQYF. CDR3 in DNA: TGTGCCAGCATTTATACGGGCGAGCAGTACTTC.

This clonotype was counted at least ten times. The junction shows a germline mismatch at one end, possibly a read error. V gene TRBV4-3 combines with J gene TRBJ2-5, with a weak D call TRBD2 (6 bases). Looked up from germline, CDR1 is LGHNA and CDR2 is YSLEER. The CDR3 runs to 13 residues. The CDR3 DNA follows: TGTGCCAGCAGCCCGAAGGGAGGAGAGACCCAGTACTTC. Amino acids: CASSPKGGETQYF.

J is TRBJ2-7 and V is TRBV7-9; TRBD2 agrees at 10 bases. Trimming took 1 base from V and 3 from J; bases not matched to a gene: 6. Germline V gene lookup returns CDR1 SEHNR and CDR2 FQNEAQ (reference sequence). The CDR3 totals 16 residues. Written as DNA, the CDR3 is TGTGCCAGCAGCTTAGGGTGGGGACTAGCGAACTACGAGCAGTACTTC. This codes for CASSLGWGLANYEQYF.

This clonotype turned up a few times. The CDR3 nucleotides are TGTGCCATCAGTGAAAGGCAGGGGGCGGCCGGGGAGCTGTTTTTT. Translated, it gives CAISERQGAAGELFF. The V gene is TRBV10-3, the J gene TRBJ2-2; 8 nucleotides align to TRBD1. The CDR3 has 15 amino acids. Germline lookup yields CDR1 ENHRY and CDR2 SYGVKD. V lost 3 bases, J lost 6 bases, and 6 bases stayed unmatched.

The chain combines TRBV12-5 with TRBJ2-1, with TRBD1 matching 11 bases. CDR1 is LGHNT, CDR2 FRNRAP, per germline. CDR3 length: 16 amino acids. Trimming removed 1 base from V and 9 bases from J; junction bases left unmatched: 8. CDR3 loop: CASGLGLGGTGGEQFF. DNA for the CDR3: TGTGCTAGTGGTTTGGGTCTTGGGGGGACAGGGGGTGAGCAGTTCTTC.

The sample holds a few counts of this clonotype. V gene TRBV19 combines with J gene TRBJ2-1; D remains ambiguous. CDR1 and CDR2 from the germline V gene are LNHDA and SQIVND (reference sequence). This CDR3 has 14 residues. V lost 3 bases and J 5 bases, leaving 11 bases between the germline ends. CDR3 amino acids: CASSISGLDNEQFF. CDR3 sequence (DNA): TGTGCCAGTAGTATCTCCGGATTAGACAATGAGCAGTTCTTC.

J is TRBJ2-7 and V is TRBV29-1; no definite D call. V lost 3 bases and J lost 0, with 12 bases in between. This CDR3 is 14 amino acids long. Germline V gene lookup returns CDR1 SQVTM and CDR2 ANQGSEA. CDR3 DNA sequence: TGCAGCGTTGAGGTCGACTCCCCCTCCTACGAGCAGTACTTC. The encoded protein is CSVEVDSPSYEQYF.

This clonotype was recorded many times. The gene calls are TRBV3-1 and TRBJ1-6; D is undetermined. The CDR3 spans 14 residues. In germline, CDR1 is LGHDT, CDR2 YNNKEL (reference sequence). The V gene lost 0 bases and the J gene lost 7 bases, with 7 bases spanning the gap. CDR3 in DNA: TGTGCCAGCAGCCAAGAATCGCGGAATTCACCCCTCCACTTT. Protein: CASSQESRNSPLHF.

This clonotype was picked up many times. The chain links TRBV7-9 to TRBJ1-4; D gene uncertain. Germline V lookup: CDR1 SEHNR, CDR2 FQNEAQ (reference sequence). The CDR3 is 14 amino acids. V gave up 5 bases and J gave up 8 bases, with 15 bases separating them. CDR3 loop: CASSLGQLREKLFF. The CDR3 bases are TGTGCCAGCAGCCTCGGTCAGTTAAGGGAAAAACTGTTTTTT.

At least ten counts were recorded for this clonotype. The V and J genes are TRBV11-2 and TRBJ2-7; TRBD1 aligns across 8 bases. Looked up from germline, CDR1 is SGHAT and CDR2 is FQNNGV. The CDR3 consists of 18 residues. With 0 bases clipped from V and 1 base from J, the junction kept 11 bases outside the gene matches. The CDR3 DNA is TGTGCCAGCAGCTTAGATCTGGTAGGACAGGGAGGTTCCTACGAGCAGTACTTC. Its protein is CASSLDLVGQGGSYEQYF.

The chain's CDR3 is CASSSTGTNNSPLHF. CDR3 bases: TGCGCCAGCAGCTCAACCGGGACCAATAATTCACCCCTCCACTTT. The chain uses TRBV5-1 and TRBJ1-6; possibly TRBD1 for D (5 bases). Germline lookup yields CDR1 SGHRS and CDR2 YFSETQ. V lost 3 bases and J 5 bases, leaving 12 bases between the germline ends. The CDR3 runs to 15 residues.

Here the CDR3 DNA reads TGTGCCAGCAGCTTAGCAGCGGGAGGGAACATTCAGTACTTC. Translation gives CASSLAAGGNIQYF. The chain recombines TRBV7-2 with TRBJ2-4; 10 bases align to TRBD2. The CDR3 is made up of 14 amino acids. V shed 0 bases and J 7 bases; nucleotides not matched to a gene: 0. In germline, CDR1 is SGHTA, CDR2 FQGNSA.

J is TRBJ2-5 and V is TRBV12-3 or TRBV12-4; 9 positions agree with TRBD2. The CDR3 covers 16 residues. V gave up 5 bases and J gave up 4 bases; unmatched junction bases: 11. The CDR3 sequence is CASSRPGLALRETQYF. The CDR3 DNA is TGTGCCAGCAGTCGCCCGGGACTAGCCTTACGAGAGACCCAGTACTTC.

This clonotype has a handful of counts. V and J are TRBV7-9 and TRBJ2-7, with 11 nucleotides matching TRBD1. The CDR3 runs 15 residues. Germline-derived CDR1 and CDR2 are SEHNR and FQNEAQ (reference sequence). Trimming cost V 4 bases and J 2 bases; bases outside gene matches: 4. This CDR3 is CASSSWTGGAYEQYF. The DNA of the CDR3 is TGTGCCAGCAGCTCCTGGACAGGGGGCGCCTACGAGCAGTACTTC.

This clonotype came up many times. The V gene is TRBV7-2, the J gene TRBJ1-2, with D possibly being TRBD1 (6 bases). From germline, CDR1 is SGHTA and CDR2 FQGNSA. CDR3 length: 16 residues. Trimming pared 5 bases from V and 2 bases from J, leaving 18 bases between. CDR3 region: CASSLEGRGINYGYTF. The CDR3 bases are TGTGCCAGCAGCCTAGAGGGGAGGGGGATCAACTATGGCTACACCTTC.

With regard to this clonotype: It may be a read error: a sequence one base away is much more abundant. The V and J genes are TRBV2 and TRBJ2-7, with D maybe TRBD1 (6 bases). Trimming shortened V by 1 base and J by 3 bases, and 13 bases separated the two germline ends. Germline loops: CDR1 SNHLY, CDR2 FYNNEI. The CDR3 loop spans 15 amino acids. This CDR3 is CASSEGTDTLYEQYF. The CDR3 nucleotides are TGTGCCAGCAGTGAAGGGACAGACACACTCTACGAGCAGTACTTC.

V and J are TRBV29-1 and TRBJ2-7, with 7 nucleotides matching TRBD1. The CDR3 length is 13 residues. Germline V gene sequence: CDR1 SQVTM, CDR2 ANQGSEA. The V segment lost 6 bases and the J segment 2 bases; nucleotides outside the gene matches: 7. The CDR3 nucleotides are TGCAGCGTGCATTCCGGGACAGCCTACGAGCAGTACTTC. Its protein product is CSVHSGTAYEQYF.

The table lists this clonotype with many counts. The chain joins TRBV6-5 to TRBJ2-7; TRBD2 is a possible D gene (6 bases). The CDR3 is made up of 15 amino acids. Germline V CDR1 and CDR2: MNHEY, SVGAGI. Trimming removed 2 bases at V and 5 bases at J, with 16 bases between. In nucleotides, the CDR3 is TGTGCCAGCAGTTACGAGGGGCGCGGGACGAACGAGCAGTACTTC. Amino acids: CASSYEGRGTNEQYF.